This TCR delta chain was identified in a study of gamma-delta T cells after stem cell transplantation. TCRdb fed the RT-PCR reads to CATT. The sample consists of about 230 delta-chain clones, approximately 48% of them appearing once. This clone was observed once. A single base separates this from a much larger clone, so it may be a read error. Different DNA sequences within this sample yield the same CDR3. V shed 3 bases, J shed 0 bases, and the junction held 7 bases outside the gene matches. The CDR3 has 17 amino acids. Looked up from germline, CDR1 is GEAIGNYY and CDR2 is EKD. The source material was gamma-delta T cells. The J gene is TRDJ1, the V gene TRDV2, with 12 nucleotides matching TRDD3. The source of this sequence is a human donor. It is not recorded whose cells these are; they may come from a transplant donor. The CDR3 DNA reads as TGTGCCTGTGACTTGCTGGGGGATACGGGCCACACCGATAAACTCATCTTT. It is translated as CACDLLGDTGHTDKLIF.